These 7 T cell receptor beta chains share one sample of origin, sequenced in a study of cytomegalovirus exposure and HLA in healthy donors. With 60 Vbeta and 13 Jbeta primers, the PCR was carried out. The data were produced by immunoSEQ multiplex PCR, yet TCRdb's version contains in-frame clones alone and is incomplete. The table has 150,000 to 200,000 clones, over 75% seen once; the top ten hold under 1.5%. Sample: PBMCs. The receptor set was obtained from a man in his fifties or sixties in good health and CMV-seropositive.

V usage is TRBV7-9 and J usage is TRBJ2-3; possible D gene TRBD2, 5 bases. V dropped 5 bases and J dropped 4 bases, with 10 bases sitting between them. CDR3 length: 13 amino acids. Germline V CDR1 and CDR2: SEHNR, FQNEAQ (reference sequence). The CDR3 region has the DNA TGTGCCAGCAGCCACGGGGTTCCAGATACGCAGTATTTT. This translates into CASSHGVPDTQYF.

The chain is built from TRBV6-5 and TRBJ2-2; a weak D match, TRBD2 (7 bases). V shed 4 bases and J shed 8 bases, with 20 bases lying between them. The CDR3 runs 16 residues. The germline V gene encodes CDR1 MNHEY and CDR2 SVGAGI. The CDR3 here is CASSSDRDYQGGELFF. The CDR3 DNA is TGTGCCAGCAGTTCGGACCGGGACTACCAGGGGGGGGAGCTGTTTTTT.

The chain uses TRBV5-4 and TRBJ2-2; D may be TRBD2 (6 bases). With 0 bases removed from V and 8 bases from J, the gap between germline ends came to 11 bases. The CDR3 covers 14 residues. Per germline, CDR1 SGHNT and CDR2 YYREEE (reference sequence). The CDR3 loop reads CASSLGGGAGELFF. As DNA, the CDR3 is TGTGCCAGCAGCTTGGGGGGAGGAGCAGGGGAGCTGTTTTTT.

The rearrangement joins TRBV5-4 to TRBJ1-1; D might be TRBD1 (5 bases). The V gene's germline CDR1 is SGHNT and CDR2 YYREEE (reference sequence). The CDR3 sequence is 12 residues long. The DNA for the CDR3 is TGTGCATTCGGGAGGGGTGGGACTGAAGCTTTCTTT. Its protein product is CAFGRGGTEAFF.

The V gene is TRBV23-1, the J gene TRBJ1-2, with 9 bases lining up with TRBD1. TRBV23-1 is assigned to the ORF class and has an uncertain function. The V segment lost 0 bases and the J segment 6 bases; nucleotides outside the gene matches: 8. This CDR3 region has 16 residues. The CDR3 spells CASSQSFGDREDGYTF. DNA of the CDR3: TGCGCCAGCAGTCAATCTTTCGGGGACAGGGAGGATGGCTACACCTTC.

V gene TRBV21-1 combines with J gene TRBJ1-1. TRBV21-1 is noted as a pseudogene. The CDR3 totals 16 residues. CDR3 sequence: CASSKLEPCGNTEAFF. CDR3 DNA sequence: TGTGCCAGCAGCAAACTAGAGCCCTGTGGGAACACTGAAGCTTTCTTT.

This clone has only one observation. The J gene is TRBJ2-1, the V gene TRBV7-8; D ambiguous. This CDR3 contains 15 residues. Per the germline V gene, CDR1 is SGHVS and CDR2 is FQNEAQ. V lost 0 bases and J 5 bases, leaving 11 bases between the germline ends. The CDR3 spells CASSLAGWNHNEQFF. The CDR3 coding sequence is TGTGCCAGCAGCTTAGCGGGCTGGAACCACAATGAGCAGTTCTTC.